This T cell receptor (beta chain) appears in the sequencing data of a study of T-cell memory formation after mild COVID-19 (dated by TCRdb to the early 2020s). Study-wide context: TCR sequence clusters from the two donors were found to be largely donor specific. In a couple of donors, T-cell clones that expanded and contracted after mild COVID-19 were followed by sequencing TCRalpha and TCRbeta repertoires longitudinally. Two young, previously healthy adult volunteers, one female and one male, were included in the cohort. Summary of the overall study and its limitations: Contracting CD4+ clones were found mainly in CM and EM memory subsets, while CD8+ clones were enriched in EMRA. The study included only a couple of mild cases, and larger cohorts that include severe cases with pre-infection samples were judged to be necessary. The detection of some responding clones in pre-infection memory suggests that pre-existing cross-reactive memory T cells joined the SARS-CoV-2 response. SARS-CoV-2 specificity of the second-wave clones peaking on day 37 was not confirmed. From day 15 to 85, contracting clones showed balanced CD4/CD8 phenotypes, whereas a second wave of clones that expanded from day 15 to 37 leaned towards CD4+.

Only a few counts were recorded for this clonotype. Its binding antigen is unknown. Per-base qualities were not stored, and no clone one base away is much larger. The instrument was an Illumina NovaSeq 6000. TCRalpha and TCRbeta cDNA libraries were constructed by 5'RACE with constant-segment primers, with sample barcodes and unique molecular identifiers being introduced. RNA was extracted from every sample with Trizol reagent. The libraries were amplified in two PCR steps, and the second step added a second sample barcode and Illumina TruSeq adapters. Sequencing of the libraries was done on an Illumina NovaSeq, producing 2 x 150 bp paired-end reads. From the authors' description of their analysis: Reads were demultiplexed and collapsed into UMI-guided consensus sequences with migec v1.2.7. Using mixcr v2.1.11, UMI consensuses were aligned to TRA and TRB V and J templates and then assembled into clonotypes. Expanded or contracted clonotypes were those called significant by both edgeR and NoisET, with noise models trained on biological replicates. For edgeR calls, the thresholds were a false discovery rate-adjusted p below 0.01 and a log2 fold-change of 1. As an exploratory analysis of dynamics, max-normalized trajectories of the 1000 most abundant clonotypes were examined by PCA with hierarchical clustering. Each responding clone was given a CD4 or CD8 phenotype based on the CD4+ and CD8+ repertoires, which had been sequenced separately. The public reads were reanalyzed by TCRdb: fastp trimming at Q25, MiXCR alignment, in-frame beta chains only. Rows matching on CDR3 protein sequence are summarized as one entry with the most common DNA and genes. The V and J calls and clone size come from TCRdb's table, not from the authors' own analysis. The sample includes roughly 100,000 distinct CDR3 sequences, with approximately 16% observed a single time. Together, the top ten hold approximately 40% of the sample.

PBMCs were isolated by Ficoll-Paque density gradient centrifugation. The sample comprised PBMCs or a T cell subset sorted from them (not recorded which). The source is a man in his late teens or twenties who had mild COVID-19 (a few samples of this study predate the infection). The sample titles of this study are shuffled in the database, so cell type and time point are left out; the donor was told from shared clones.

The CDR3 in this case is CASSLSGTNEKLFF. The nucleotides read TGTGCCAGCAGCCTCAGCGGGACTAATGAAAAACTGTTTTTT. This sequence uses TRBV6-5 and TRBJ1-4, with the D gene uncertain. CDR1 and CDR2 are drawn from the germline V gene: MNHEY, SVGAGI. Its CDR3 holds 14 amino acids, cysteine through phenylalanine. Of all the DNA, just the CDR3 is kept, 42 bases in frame from base 1. V lost 6 bases and J lost 2 bases; the stretch between them is 10 bases long.